The sequence of this T cell receptor (beta chain) was determined in a study of shared clonotypes between healthy human individuals. Sequencing used immunoSEQ multiplex PCR; TCRdb keeps in-frame clones, though not all of them. In the table there are roughly 2 million clones, about 94% of which are singletons. General study results and limits: Generally, naive subsets came out with larger estimated richness than memory subsets.

Positive CCR7 selection of CD45RO-negative cells yielded the naive CD8 cells, and terminally differentiated effector memory CD45RA+ cells were excluded. In germline, CDR1 is SGHTA, CDR2 FQGNSA. This CDR3 spans 15 amino acids. The V end was cut by 7 bases, the J end by 5 bases, with 18 bases between. In the case of this clone: What it binds is not known.

The V and J genes are TRBV7-2 and TRBJ1-5, with D possibly TRBD1 on 5 matching bases. The sequencing input was naive CD8+ T cells sorted from blood. The TCR sequence derives from a man in his late teens or twenties in good health. CDR3 residues: CASTLRDFGDQPQHF. In DNA, the CDR3 is TGTGCCAGCACCCTTAGGGACTTTGGGGATCAGCCCCAGCATTTT.